Many counts were recorded for the clone carrying this T cell receptor beta chain. These data are taken from a study of read filtering for tumor transcriptome and immune sequencing. Across the study: DNase treatment preceded whole-transcriptome library preparation.

Molecular barcoded adaptors covering alpha/delta and beta/gamma chains were used on roughly 400 ng RNA. TCRdb independently ran MiXCR on the reads; one entry per CDR3 protein. The profile shows around 140,000 distinct CDR3 sequences, around 14% of them singletons. The CDR3 spans 14 residues. Trimming removed 5 bases from V and 5 bases from J, with 12 bases in between. CDR1 is MNHEY and CDR2 is SVGEGT in the germline V gene. The receptor's source is a donor aged 40 or older with multiple myeloma. The V call is TRBV6-2 or TRBV6-3, the J call TRBJ2-2; D uncertain. Material: a population of CD138-negative cells sorted from bone marrow. This chain's CDR3 is CASSASPETGELFF. The CDR3 DNA reads TGTGCCAGCAGTGCGTCCCCGGAGACCGGGGAGCTGTTTTTT.